The sequence of this T cell receptor (beta chain) was determined in a study of blood T cell repertoires in COVID-19. Study information: Acute and convalescent COVID-19 specimens originated in the United States, Italy and Spain. In each case, the material was cDNA or gDNA derived from T cells, B-cell-depleted T cells, or PBMCs.

Per the original data handling: Nucleated cell number was recorded as an estimate derived from reference gene primer amplification. The protocol was immunoSEQ multiplex PCR, while the TCRdb copy is restricted to in-frame clones and leaves out a portion. V, J and clone size were drawn from that table, and D and trimming were deduced from the DNA. The sample yields 100,000 to 150,000 clones, 60% to 75% seen once. The CDR3 is 16 amino acids. V was pared by 1 base and J by 4 bases, with 7 bases of the junction left unmatched. The germline gives CDR1 LNHNV, CDR2 YYDKDF (reference sequence). Sequencing was done on a sample of peripheral blood. The chain carries TRBV15 and TRBJ1-2, with 9 bases lining up with TRBD1. The receptor comes from a woman between 65 and 79 years old with acute or convalescent COVID-19. CDR3 nucleotides: TGTGCCACCAGCAGAGCTGAACAGGGGGCGAGCTATGGCTACACCTTC. Protein sequence: CATSRAEQGASYGYTF.